This TCR beta chain was sequenced in a study of blood T cell repertoires in COVID-19. This clone was seen more than once but under ten times. Sequencing was performed with immunoSEQ multiplex PCR; in TCRdb, only in-frame clones are kept and a portion is missing. The table shows about 80,000 clones, with 78% occurring only once. The CDR3 length is 13 residues. V was shortened by 7 bases and J by 7 bases, with 14 bases between the two germline ends. The germline V gene encodes CDR1 MNHEY and CDR2 SVGAGI. The receptor was isolated from a human donor in a cohort sampled during active COVID-19. Sample: peripheral blood. The chain recombines TRBV6-5 with TRBJ1-5; D is perhaps TRBD1 (6 bases). The DNA for the CDR3 is TGTGCCAGCACCGGCAGGGGCGGACAGCCCCAGCATTTT. This sequence encodes CASTGRGGQPQHF.